This entry lists 21 T cell receptor beta chains sequenced from one sample in a study of CD8+CD57+ T cells in acquired aplastic anemia (dated by TCRdb to the late 2010s). The sequencing machine was an Illumina HiSeq 2000. TCR beta VDJ combination and CDR3 sequence profiling used genomic DNA as the template. Using fastp at Q25 and MiXCR, TCRdb reprocessed the public reads and kept productive beta chains. Identical CDR3 proteins give one entry, which carries the most common genes and DNA. The sample table records 260,000 or so distinct CDR3 sequences; around half of these occur just once. The top ten clonotypes cover approximately 8% of the sample. The patients picked for sequencing were ones in whom flow cytometry had shown an expansion of CD8+CD57+ cells. What was sequenced was sorted CD4+, CD8+, or CD8+CD57+ T cells (not recorded which) from PBMCs. These receptors came from a human donor with aplastic anemia.

In this sample, this clonotype turned up many times. The rearrangement links TRBV29-1 to TRBJ2-1; D perhaps matches TRBD1 (5 bases). Looked up from germline, CDR1 is SQVTM and CDR2 is ANQGSEA. This CDR3 is 10 amino acids long. V was clipped by 8 bases and J by 9 bases, with 11 bases between them. In DNA form, the CDR3 reads TGCAGCTGGGGCGGTCCTGAGCAGTTCTTC. Its protein is CSWGGPEQFF.

J is TRBJ2-7 and V is TRBV14; no firm D call. The CDR3 has 12 residues. The V end lost 5 bases, the J end lost 5 bases, and 10 bases lay between the germline ends. Germline V gene sequence: CDR1 SGHDN, CDR2 FVKESK. CDR3 in DNA: TGTGCCAGCAGCTTAGTACTTCACGAGCAGTACTTC. Encoded protein: CASSLVLHEQYF. The entire variable domain, with the rest obtained from reference TRBV14 and TRBJ2-7, is as follows: EAGVTQFPSHSVIEKGQTVTLRCDPISGHDNLYWYRRVMGKEIKFLLHFVKESKQDESGMPNNRFLAERTGGTYSTLKVQPAELEDSGVYFCASSLVLHEQYFGPGTRLTVT.

The chain links TRBV10-3 to TRBJ1-4; perhaps TRBD1 as D (5 bases). Germline V gene data show CDR1 as ENHRY and CDR2 as SYGVKD. The CDR3 is made up of 14 amino acids. V gave up 5 bases and J gave up 4 bases, with 11 bases separating them. CDR3: CAISPGTDNEKLFF. CDR3 in DNA: TGTGCCATCAGTCCCGGGACGGATAATGAAAAACTGTTTTTT.

This clonotype has just a few counts. The rearrangement joins TRBV7-4 to TRBJ2-1; 14 bases are a match to TRBD2. J was trimmed by 5 bases and V by 5 bases; bases with no gene match: 5. This CDR3 region has 16 residues. Germline CDR1 and CDR2: SGHVT and SQSDAQ. CDR3 region: CASSQGTSGSNNEQFF. CDR3 nucleotides: TGTGCCAGCAGCCAGGGGACTAGCGGGAGCAACAATGAGCAGTTCTTC.

The chain links TRBV7-2 to TRBJ2-1; tentatively, D is TRBD1 (6 bases). The CDR3 totals 11 residues. Germline values: CDR1 SGHTA, CDR2 FQGNSA. Trimming took off 6 bases at V and 10 bases at J, with 10 bases between the two ends. The CDR3 spells CASSPGTEQFF. CDR3 nucleotides: TGTGCCAGCAGTCCCGGGACAGAGCAGTTCTTC.

This clonotype was seen many times. The chain has TRBV12-3 or TRBV12-4 and TRBJ1-1; 10 bases are shared with TRBD1. With 5 bases clipped from V and 5 bases from J, the junction kept 5 bases outside the gene matches. CDR3 size: 14 residues. CDR3 sequence reads: CASSDRGLGTEAFF. CDR3 sequence (DNA): TGTGCCAGCAGTGACAGGGGGCTGGGGACTGAAGCTTTCTTT.

This clonotype was observed a handful of times. This chain uses TRBV2 with TRBJ2-6, with D perhaps TRBD1 (6 bases). Germline lookup yields CDR1 SNHLY and CDR2 FYNNEI. This CDR3 has 15 residues. V gave up 5 bases and J gave up 2 bases, with 10 bases separating them. The CDR3: CASSPRGAGANVLTF. DNA for the CDR3: TGTGCCAGCAGTCCCAGGGGCGCTGGGGCCAACGTCCTGACTTTC.

About this clonotype itself: This may be a read error, as it is one base from a much larger clone. This sequence joins TRBV7-9 and TRBJ2-7, with 7 positions matching TRBD2. The V gene's germline CDR1 is SEHNR and CDR2 FQNEAQ (reference sequence). J gave up 1 base and V 1 base, and 19 bases lay outside the gene matches. The CDR3 is 20 residues long. This CDR3 is CASSLGVISSDGGGSYEQYF. CDR3 nucleotides: TGTGCCAGCAGCTTAGGGGTAATTTCTTCTGATGGCGGGGGTTCCTACGAGCAGTACTTC.

There are many counts of this clonotype. V gene TRBV7-8 combines with J gene TRBJ2-7, with D tentatively TRBD2 (5 bases). Trimming stripped 4 bases from V and 2 bases from J, with 15 bases between. This CDR3 has 15 residues. The V gene's germline CDR1 is SGHVS and CDR2 FQNEAQ. The chain's CDR3 is CASSSPLHGTYEQYF. CDR3 DNA sequence: TGTGCCAGCAGCTCCCCCTTGCACGGGACCTACGAGCAGTACTTC.

This rearrangement joins TRBV4-3 to TRBJ2-3; 7 bases match TRBD1. The CDR3 sequence is 14 residues long. Germline loops: CDR1 LGHNA, CDR2 YSLEER. The J segment lost 2 bases and the V segment lost 4 bases, leaving 3 bases of the junction unmatched. The chain's CDR3 is CASSPTGITDTQYF. CDR3 coding DNA: TGCGCCAGCAGCCCGACAGGGATCACAGATACGCAGTATTTT.

This clonotype was detected many times. The chain recombines TRBV2 with TRBJ1-2, with TRBD1 as a possible D gene (6 bases). V lost 2 bases and J lost 2, with 18 bases in between. Germline CDR1 and CDR2: SNHLY and FYNNEI. The CDR3 runs to 17 residues. The CDR3 bases are TGTGCCAGCAGTGAATCGAGGGGGGCCAATAAAAACTATGGCTACACCTTC. Translation gives CASSESRGANKNYGYTF.

This clonotype has at least ten counts. The chain is built from TRBV4-3 and TRBJ2-5, with 7 bases lining up with TRBD2. V was pared by 1 base and J by 1 base, with 12 bases of the junction left unmatched. The CDR3 totals 18 residues. CDR1 and CDR2 (germline): LGHNA, YSLEER. In DNA, the CDR3 is TGCGCCAGCAGCCAAGGGTATAGGCGGGGGAGATCCCAAGAGACCCAGTACTTC. Translation: CASSQGYRRGRSQETQYF.

V and J are TRBV2 and TRBJ1-3; no definite D call. The ends were cut back, 7 bases at V and 4 bases at J, with 11 bases in the middle. This CDR3 spans 13 amino acids. In germline, CDR1 is SNHLY, CDR2 FYNNEI. The CDR3 region has the DNA TGTGCCAGCACTCCGGGGTACGGAAACACCATATATTTT. Translation gives CASTPGYGNTIYF.

This clonotype appeared many times. V and J are TRBV20-1 and TRBJ1-4, with D possibly TRBD1 on 5 matching bases. CDR3 length: 14 amino acids. Trimming stripped 2 bases from V and 8 bases from J, with 15 bases between. Germline V CDR1 and CDR2: DFQATT, SNEGSKA (reference sequence). CDR3 nucleotides: TGCAGTGCTAGAACCGGGGGGGAGGAAGAAAAACTGTTTTTT. As protein: CSARTGGEEEKLFF.

On this clonotype itself: This may arise from a read error, as a much more abundant clone is one base away. The CDR3 reads CASILHLGDLVSGANVPTF. In nucleotides, the CDR3 is TGTGCCAGCATTCTTCACCTGGGGGATCTCGTCTCTGGGGCCAACGTCCCGACTTTC. The genes are TRBV12-3 or TRBV12-4 and TRBJ2-6; D might be TRBD1 or TRBD2, each matching 5 bases. This CDR3 region has 19 residues.

This chain connects TRBV11-2 to TRBJ1-6; D possibly corresponds to TRBD1 (5 bases). Trimming removed 3 bases at V and 6 bases at J, with 9 bases between. Germline V gene lookup returns CDR1 SGHAT and CDR2 FQNNGV. CDR3 length: 14 residues. CDR3 protein: CASSFRAGNSPLHF. The DNA for the CDR3 is TGTGCCAGCAGCTTCAGGGCTGGTAATTCACCCCTCCACTTT.

This sequence joins TRBV2 and TRBJ2-7; 7 bases are a match to TRBD2. V was pared by 2 bases and J by 0 bases, with 7 bases of the junction left unmatched. This CDR3 comprises 16 residues. Germline V lookup: CDR1 SNHLY, CDR2 FYNNEI. This CDR3 is CASSEWLLADSYEQYF. CDR3 bases: TGTGCCAGCAGTGAATGGCTTCTAGCGGACTCCTACGAGCAGTACTTC.

This clonotype appeared a single time. The J gene is TRBJ1-1, the V gene TRBV19; 7 nucleotides line up with TRBD1. This CDR3 is 13 amino acids long. Germline V gene data show CDR1 as LNHDA and CDR2 as SQIVND (reference sequence). Trimming removed 4 bases from V and 13 bases from J; junction bases left unmatched: 12. The CDR3 loop is CASSRQGEADVFF. The CDR3 nucleotides are TGTGCCAGTAGTAGGCAGGGGGAGGCGGACGTTTTCTTT.

V usage is TRBV20-1 and J usage is TRBJ1-1; no definite D call. V was cut by 0 bases and J by 5 bases, with 19 bases left in between. The CDR3 is made up of 16 amino acids. CDR1 DFQATT and CDR2 SNEGSKA come from the germline V gene (reference sequence). The DNA of the CDR3 is TGCAGTGCTAGAGATTCCCGGGTGTGGATGGGGACTGAAGCTTTCTTT. This codes for CSARDSRVWMGTEAFF.

A note on this clonotype: This sequence may be a read error, since a much larger clone differs from it by one base. The rearrangement links TRBV5-1 to TRBJ1-1; 7 bases align to TRBD1. V was clipped by 4 bases and J by 3 bases; unmatched bases: 6. The CDR3 totals 14 residues. Germline CDR1 SGHRS, CDR2 YFSETQ. The CDR3 reads CASSPAGGYTEAFF. The CDR3 nucleotides read TGCGCCAGCAGCCCGGCAGGGGGTTACACTGAAGCTTTCTTT.

As for this clonotype: A read error may account for a junction end that differs from germline. The chain joins TRBV6-7 to TRBJ1-4; D remains ambiguous. TRBV6-7 carries the ORF label, with uncertain function. The CDR3 consists of 8 residues. The CDR3 nucleotides are TGTGCCAGCAGTTACAGGGTTTTT. Protein: CASSYRVF.